Listed below are T cell receptor beta chains from one sample, sequenced in a study of T cell repertoires in aging, cancer and after chemotherapy. TCRdb called the multiplex PCR reads again in MiXCR, with one record for every CDR3 protein. This sample carries thousands of distinct CDR3 sequences, 25% to 30% of them seen once, and the ten largest clones take 65% to 75%. Sequenced: blood. The receptors stem from a human donor with a blood cancer. The donor label of this sample is uncertain. Both conserved end residues are part of each CDR3. The size field is filled for only some rows; it gives once, few, many or a size class.

abundance: many
v_gene: TRBV19
j_gene: TRBJ2-3
CDR3aa: CASRESRATDTQYF

abundance: medium-sized
v_gene: TRBV29-1
j_gene: TRBJ2-6
CDR3aa: CSVETGVGANVLTF

abundance: NA
v_gene: TRBV30
j_gene: TRBJ2-1
CDR3aa: CAWSPRVWDDNEQFF

abundance: few
v_gene: TRBV19
j_gene: TRBJ2-4
CDR3aa: CASSIGGFPKNIQYF

abundance: NA
v_gene: TRBV5-6
j_gene: TRBJ1-5
CDR3aa: CASSLRDQPQHF

abundance: once
v_gene: TRBV7-2
j_gene: TRBJ2-5
CDR3aa: CASRVGGATETQYF

abundance: NA
v_gene: TRBV6-6
j_gene: TRBJ1-5
CDR3aa: CASSYSKVKGQGFNQPQHF

abundance: few
v_gene: TRBV6-5
j_gene: TRBJ1-6
CDR3aa: CASSYAHNSNSPLHF

abundance: NA
v_gene: TRBV6-4
j_gene: TRBJ1-1
CDR3aa: CATKTEATLPNTEAFF

abundance: few
v_gene: TRBV6-4
j_gene: TRBJ1-1
CDR3aa: CASSSDRGTEAFF

abundance: medium-sized
v_gene: TRBV29-1
j_gene: TRBJ2-7
CDR3aa: CSAGTSVSYEQYF

abundance: NA
v_gene: TRBV30
j_gene: TRBJ2-1
CDR3aa: CAWSPTGVNYAEQFF

abundance: many
v_gene: TRBV5-6
j_gene: TRBJ2-1
CDR3aa: CASSLAVGFRGYEQFF

abundance: few
v_gene: TRBV6-1
j_gene: TRBJ2-3
CDR3aa: CASSPGQEADTQYF

abundance: NA
v_gene: TRBV5-8
j_gene: TRBJ1-2
CDR3aa: CASSAGRYGYTF

abundance: NA
v_gene: TRBV28
j_gene: TRBJ2-7
CDR3aa: CASSLSSGSPYEQYF

abundance: NA
v_gene: TRBV6-5
j_gene: TRBJ1-1
CDR3aa: CASSKTGTGGKAFF

abundance: NA
v_gene: TRBV5-5
j_gene: TRBJ1-1
CDR3aa: CASSLYSGGTEAFF

abundance: few
v_gene: TRBV5-4
j_gene: TRBJ2-7
CDR3aa: CASTRDTSYEQYF

abundance: many
v_gene: TRBV27
j_gene: TRBJ1-4
CDR3aa: CASSTRSLREKLFF

abundance: medium-sized
v_gene: TRBV15
j_gene: TRBJ1-2
CDR3aa: CATSSDRGTGEGYTF

abundance: many
v_gene: TRBV5-6
j_gene: TRBJ1-6
CDR3aa: CASSLGSSYNSPLHF

abundance: NA
v_gene: TRBV6-4
j_gene: TRBJ2-1
CDR3aa: CASSSGGAGEQFF

abundance: few
v_gene: TRBV13
j_gene: TRBJ2-3
CDR3aa: CAGQTSEEDTQYF

abundance: NA
v_gene: TRBV6-4
j_gene: TRBJ2-1
CDR3aa: CASSLTSGEYNEQFF

abundance: medium-sized
v_gene: TRBV5-5
j_gene: TRBJ2-1
CDR3aa: CASSFTVYNEQFF

abundance: NA
v_gene: TRBV7-9
j_gene: TRBJ2-6
CDR3aa: CASSRANVLTF

abundance: NA
v_gene: TRBV30
j_gene: TRBJ1-5
CDR3aa: CAWMGRERRFNQPQHF

abundance: NA
v_gene: TRBV5-6
j_gene: TRBJ2-7
CDR3aa: CASSLASGSWEQYF

abundance: NA
v_gene: TRBV7-9
j_gene: TRBJ2-7
CDR3aa: CASTRIQRYEQYF

abundance: NA
v_gene: TRBV6-5
j_gene: TRBJ1-5
CDR3aa: CASTDRGQPQHF

abundance: few
v_gene: TRBV5-1
j_gene: TRBJ2-6
CDR3aa: CASSLAMRTAGANVLTF

abundance: medium-sized
v_gene: TRBV29-1
j_gene: TRBJ2-3
CDR3aa: CSVGQGGDTQYF

abundance: NA
v_gene: TRBV7-2
j_gene: TRBJ2-7
CDR3aa: CASSRRRGPSYEQYF

abundance: few
v_gene: TRBV5-4
j_gene: TRBJ2-5
CDR3aa: CASSNKLGRQETQYF

abundance: NA
v_gene: TRBV20-1
j_gene: TRBJ2-1
CDR3aa: CSARGSGDLNEQFF

abundance: NA
v_gene: TRBV13
j_gene: TRBJ2-7
CDR3aa: CASSANRVGYEQYF